This TCR beta chain was observed in a study of OX40 agonist ivuxolimab in advanced cancers. Broadly, across the study: Ivuxolimab, which targeted the costimulatory receptor OX40 (CD134), was an agonistic, fully human IgG2 monoclonal antibody. Intravenous ivuxolimab was administered to patients every 2 weeks at six dose levels: 0.01, 0.1, 0.3, 1.5, 3 and 10 mg/kg. Of the roughly 50 dose-escalation patients, hepatocellular carcinoma was present in roughly 19, melanoma in about 15, renal cell carcinoma in 9 and head and neck cancer in 9. The dose-escalation cohort was 80% to 90% male with a mean age of approximately 59 years, ranging from roughly 20 to 80. Patients were allowed to have had prior anti-PD-1, anti-PD-L1 or anti-CTLA-4 therapy, and approximately 40% of the dose-escalation patients had previously received checkpoint inhibitors. Partial responses occurred in three dose-escalation patients, of whom one had hepatocellular carcinoma and two had cutaneous melanoma. Peripheral TCRbeta sequencing was intended to test whether TCR sequence diversity was altered and clonal T-cell expansion was caused by ivuxolimab. The paper covers the monotherapy dose-escalation part of the phase I ivuxolimab trial, which included N of about 50 patients. What the research found in general, with its limitations: The antigen specificity of the peripheral T cells that underwent clonal expansion was not determined. On average, CD8+ T cells showed more expanded clones than CD4+ T cells after ivuxolimab. At doses from 0.1 to 3.0 mg/kg, clonal expansion was seen in both CD4+ and CD8+ blood T cells between baseline and week 6. In the 0.1-3.0 mg/kg groups, partial responders had among the lowest normalized peripheral clonal expansion, particularly in CD8+ T cells. Low levels of normalized T-cell clonal expansion were also shown by some nonresponding patients.

Patients with autoimmune disease history or receiving systemic immunosuppression were excluded from the trial. Peripheral blood for TCR sequencing was drawn from every dose cohort at baseline, at cycle 4 day 1 and at cycle 7 day 1. The samples were taken from a phase I, first-in-human, multicenter, open-label dose-escalation trial of ivuxolimab. Adults with locally advanced or metastatic melanoma, renal cell carcinoma, hepatocellular carcinoma or head and neck squamous cell carcinoma were enrolled in the trial. CD4+ and CD8+ T cells were sorted separately from peripheral blood before TCR sequencing. From a lookup of the germline V gene (reference sequence), CDR1 and CDR2 are SEHNR and FQNEAQ. CDR3 length: 12 amino acids, cysteine to phenylalanine. Here the CDR3 DNA is all that survives: 36 bases in frame from base 1. The V and J ends are trimmed by 5 bases and 8 bases, leaving 12 bases between them.

Genomic DNA was isolated from the sorted cells so that the TCRbeta CDR3 region could be sequenced. The immunoSEQ Assay was used to sequence the TCRbeta CDR3 regions. TCRdb took over this immuneACCESS table, retaining in-frame rearrangements with V and J assigned. Such tables are incomplete; in checked studies, under half of the missing clones stem from an unresolved V gene, and the remainder is unexplained. This sample has tens of thousands of clones in its table, and 90% of those were observed once. The ten most abundant clones make up about 24% of the sample. This clone was picked up a small number of times. The antigen it binds to is not known. Per-base quality was not reported, and no clone a single base away is much larger than it.

The source was CD4+ or CD8+ T cells sorted from blood, collected in a trial of the OX40 agonist ivuxolimab. The rearrangement joined TRBV7-9 to TRBJ1-2; the D gene is possibly TRBD1, with 5 bases matching. This receptor was identified in an adult with an advanced solid tumor such as melanoma, head and neck, liver or kidney cancer. The CDR3 protein: CASSHRTGGYTF. The DNA is TGTGCCAGCAGCCACAGGACGGGAGGCTACACCTTC.